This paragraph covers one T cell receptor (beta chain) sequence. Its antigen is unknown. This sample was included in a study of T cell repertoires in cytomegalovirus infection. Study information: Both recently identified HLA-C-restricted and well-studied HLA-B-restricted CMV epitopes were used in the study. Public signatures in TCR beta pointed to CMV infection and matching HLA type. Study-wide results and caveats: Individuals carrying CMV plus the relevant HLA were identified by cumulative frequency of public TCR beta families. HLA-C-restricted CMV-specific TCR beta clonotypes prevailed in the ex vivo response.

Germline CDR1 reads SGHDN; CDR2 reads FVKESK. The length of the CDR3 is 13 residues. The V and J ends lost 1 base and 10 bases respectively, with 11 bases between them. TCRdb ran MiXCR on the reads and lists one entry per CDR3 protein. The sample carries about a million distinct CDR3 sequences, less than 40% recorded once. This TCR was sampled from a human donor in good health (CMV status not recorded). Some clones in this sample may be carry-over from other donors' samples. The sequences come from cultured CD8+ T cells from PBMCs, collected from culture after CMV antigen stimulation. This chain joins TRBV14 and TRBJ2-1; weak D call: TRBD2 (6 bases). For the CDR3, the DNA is TGTGCCAGCAGCCAAGTTAGCGGCTTGGAGCAGTTCTTC. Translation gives CASSQVSGLEQFF.